Listed below are T cell receptor beta chains from one sample, sequenced in a study of beta chain features in type 1 diabetes. Data came from immunoSEQ multiplex PCR; TCRdb stores just in-frame clones and leaves some out. The sample has 40,000 to 45,000 clones, roughly 70% seen once; the top ten hold 2% to 2.5%. The sample consisted of Tregs from blood. The source of these receptors is a woman between 18 and 29 years old with type 1 diabetes. Each CDR3 is given with its conserved first and last residue. Fields, in order: J gene, D gene, V gene, clone size, CDR3 protein, CDR3 DNA. D genes are given only for firm matches. Not all rows give a size; the values are once, few, many and, for expanded clones, a class.

TRBJ2-7,TRBD1,TRBV7-9,few,CASSLVAGGLYEQYF,TGTGCCAGCAGCTTAGTGGCAGGGGGATTGTACGAGCAGTACTTC
TRBJ1-1,NA,TRBV27,NA,CASRVAGLKTEAFF,TGTGCCAGCAGAGTCGCAGGGTTGAAGACTGAAGCTTTCTTT
TRBJ1-6,NA,TRBV7-3,few,CASSPRMADSPLHF,TGTGCCAGCAGCCCCCGGATGGCGGATTCACCCCTCCACTTT
TRBJ2-3,TRBD2,TRBV7-9,few,CASSVASGSTDTQYF,TGTGCCAGCAGCGTCGCTAGCGGGAGCACAGATACGCAGTATTTT
TRBJ2-4,TRBD1,TRBV19,medium-sized,CASSKQGAVAKNIQYF,TGTGCCAGTAGTAAACAGGGGGCTGTGGCCAAAAACATTCAGTACTTC
TRBJ1-3,NA,TRBV6-5,NA,CASSYTRNTGNTIYF,TGTGCCAGCAGTTACACTCGCAATACTGGAAACACCATATATTTT
TRBJ1-2,TRBD1,TRBV7-2,few,CASSPGTGNGYTF,TGTGCCAGCAGCCCTGGGACAGGGAATGGCTACACCTTC
TRBJ1-5,TRBD1,TRBV14,NA,CASSVDRESLQHF,TGTGCCAGCAGCGTGGACAGGGAGAGTCTCCAGCATTTT
TRBJ1-6,TRBD1,TRBV5-1,NA,CASSQRTGSSYNSPLHF,TGCGCCAGCAGTCAAAGGACAGGAAGCTCCTATAATTCACCCCTCCACTTT
TRBJ1-6,NA,TRBV4-3,NA,CASSRGRGARNSPLHF,TGCGCCAGCAGCCGGGGTCGCGGGGCGCGGAATTCACCCCTCCACTTT
TRBJ2-7,NA,TRBV6-6,few,CASSLTRGFAYEQYF,TGTGCCAGCAGTTTGACCAGGGGATTCGCCTACGAGCAGTACTTC
TRBJ2-5,NA,TRBV25-1,NA,CASSAGIGGYKETQYF,TGTGCCAGCAGTGCGGGCATAGGAGGTTATAAAGAGACCCAGTACTTC
TRBJ1-2,TRBD1,TRBV18,few,CASSPRDRVTNGYTF,TGTGCCAGCTCACCGCGGGACAGGGTAACTAATGGCTACACCTTC
TRBJ2-1,NA,TRBV5-4,few,CASSPGGNEQFF,TGTGCCAGCAGCCCAGGGGGGAATGAGCAGTTCTTC
TRBJ2-6,TRBD1,TRBV6-1,NA,CASRGGAAGANVLTF,TGTGCCAGCAGAGGGGGCGCGGCTGGGGCCAACGTCCTGACTTTC
TRBJ2-7,NA,TRBV6-1,few,CASRWGRATYEQYF,TGTGCCAGCAGGTGGGGCAGGGCCACCTACGAGCAGTACTTC
TRBJ2-7,TRBD2,TRBV4-1,NA,CASSQVSGRGYYEQYF,TGCGCCAGCAGCCAAGTTAGCGGGAGAGGATATTACGAGCAGTACTTC
TRBJ2-5,NA,TRBV2,NA,CASSGLLQETQYF,TGTGCCAGCAGTGGGCTTTTGCAAGAGACCCAGTACTTC
TRBJ2-1,NA,TRBV5-6,NA,CASSLGTVYNEQFF,TGTGCCAGCAGCTTGGGGACAGTCTACAATGAGCAGTTCTTC
TRBJ1-5,TRBD1,TRBV27,NA,CASSSRVATGTQYSNQPQHF,TGTGCCAGCAGTTCCCGTGTGGCGACAGGGACCCAATATAGCAATCAGCCCCAGCATTTT
TRBJ1-1,NA,TRBV30,few,CAWNRLNTEAFF,TGTGCCTGGAACAGACTGAACACTGAAGCTTTCTTT
TRBJ2-5,TRBD2,TRBV5-1,NA,CASSLDLGTSGTETQYF,TGCGCCAGCAGCTTGGATCTCGGGACTAGTGGGACGGAGACCCAGTACTTC
TRBJ1-2,TRBD1,TRBV5-1,few,CASSLGTGVLGYTF,TGCGCCAGCAGCTTAGGGACAGGGGTTCTTGGCTACACCTTC
TRBJ1-2,NA,TRBV10-3,NA,CAISPVSGRGYGYTF,TGTGCCATCAGCCCGGTCTCAGGAAGAGGGTATGGCTACACCTTC
TRBJ2-1,TRBD2,TRBV6-5,NA,CASRASGGARREQFF,TGTGCCAGCAGGGCTAGCGGGGGGGCCCGACGGGAGCAGTTCTTC
TRBJ2-5,NA,TRBV9,once,CASSPLRDIETQYF,TGTGCCAGCAGCCCACTCCGGGACATCGAGACCCAGTACTTC
TRBJ2-7,TRBD2,TRBV4-2,NA,CASSQPGDSGRGEQYF,TGTGCCAGCAGCCAGCCTGGGGATAGCGGGAGGGGTGAGCAGTACTTC
TRBJ1-6,NA,TRBV7-9,NA,CASSLVGVGESPLHF,TGTGCCAGCAGCTTAGTGGGAGTTGGGGAATCACCCCTCCACTTT
TRBJ2-6,NA,TRBV2,NA,CASRKTGFSGANVLTF,TGTGCCAGCAGAAAAACAGGGTTTTCTGGGGCCAACGTCCTGACTTTC
TRBJ2-7,NA,TRBV27,NA,CASSLSGSHEQYF,TGTGCCAGCAGTTTATCGGGCAGTCACGAGCAGTACTTC
TRBJ2-7,TRBD1,TRBV10-3,once,CAISESQQGAVEQYF,TGTGCCATCAGTGAGTCGCAACAGGGGGCGGTCGAGCAGTACTTC
TRBJ1-1,NA,TRBV19,NA,CASSTGQKNTEAFF,TGTGCCAGTAGCACAGGGCAAAAGAACACTGAAGCTTTCTTT
TRBJ2-1,NA,TRBV5-1,NA,CASSAGQNNEQFF,TGCGCCAGCAGCGCGGGACAGAACAATGAGCAGTTCTTC
TRBJ1-1,NA,TRBV30,NA,CAWSVPGLSLRSATEAFF,TGTGCCTGGAGTGTACCGGGACTCTCGCTTCGATCGGCCACTGAAGCTTTCTTT
TRBJ1-1,NA,TRBV7-9,NA,CASSLFLGSTEAFF,TGTGCCAGCAGCTTATTTCTGGGCTCCACTGAAGCTTTCTTT
TRBJ1-1,NA,TRBV20-1,NA,CNPVRNTEAFF,TGCAATCCGGTAAGGAACACTGAAGCTTTCTTT
TRBJ1-4,NA,TRBV5-1,NA,CASSFDSTNEKLFF,TGCGCCAGCAGCTTTGACAGCACTAATGAAAAACTGTTTTTT
TRBJ2-3,TRBD2,TRBV10-3,NA,CAISRGEPSTDTQYF,TGTGCCATCAGCCGGGGGGAGCCCAGCACAGATACGCAGTATTTT
TRBJ2-3,TRBD1,TRBV9,NA,CASSVGTGFTDTQYF,TGTGCCAGCAGCGTCGGGACAGGGTTCACAGATACGCAGTATTTT
TRBJ2-5,NA,TRBV7-3,NA,CASSPTGAGGETQYF,TGTGCCAGCAGCCCGACAGGCGCAGGTGGAGAGACCCAGTACTTC
TRBJ1-6,TRBD1,TRBV27,NA,CASRHRGTYNSPLHF,TGTGCCAGCAGACACAGGGGAACCTATAATTCACCCCTCCACTTT
TRBJ1-1,NA,TRBV6-5,NA,CASSQTRNTEAFF,TGTGCCAGCAGCCAAACAAGGAACACTGAAGCTTTCTTT
TRBJ1-4,NA,TRBV2,NA,CASREGLRTTNEKLFF,TGTGCCAGCAGGGAAGGACTCCGAACCACTAATGAAAAACTGTTTTTT
TRBJ1-1,NA,TRBV7-9,NA,CASSLGGGARTEAFF,TGTGCCAGCAGCTTAGGCGGGGGGGCCCGGACTGAAGCTTTCTTT
TRBJ2-7,TRBD1,TRBV29-1,NA,CSVVWTGPREQYF,TGCAGCGTTGTGTGGACAGGGCCTCGCGAGCAGTACTTC
TRBJ1-2,NA,TRBV4-3,NA,CASSQRTTGFNYGYTF,TGCGCCAGCAGCCAACGAACGACAGGCTTCAACTATGGCTACACCTTC
TRBJ2-5,TRBD1,TRBV29-1,NA,CSVGGQVQETQYF,TGCAGCGTTGGGGGACAGGTCCAAGAGACCCAGTACTTC
TRBJ1-4,TRBD1,TRBV4-2,NA,CASSPTGGAGEKLFF,TGTGCCAGCAGCCCTACAGGGGGCGCAGGTGAAAAACTGTTTTTT
TRBJ2-1,NA,TRBV2,NA,CASSEGELGFF,TGTGCCAGCAGTGAAGGGGAGCTGGGGTTCTTC